This T cell receptor (beta chain) was sequenced in a study of molecular identifiers for immune sequencing clone quantification (dated by TCRdb to 2017 to 2018). At the level of the whole study: In a replicate experiment, RNA from roughly 20,000 or 100,000 naive CD8 T cells was split into five aliquots, four of which were sequenced. CD8 T cells were used in a methods study to benchmark molecular-identifier clustering-based TCR repertoire sequencing (MIDCIRS) and TCR RNA copy counting. Paper-wide results and their limitations: When barcode sub-clustering was left out, chimeric consensus sequences inflated TCR diversity, with chimeras reaching as high as 47%. Highly expanded clone sizes could be underestimated if identical TCR molecules share a barcode. A single cell's worth of spiked-in Jurkat TCR RNA was reported detectable even among one million naive CD8 T cells. Modeling gave around 3.3 recovered TCR RNA copies per cell versus around 9.9 by digital PCR, implying about 30% capture efficiency. Spiked-in Jurkat TCR RNA (about 10 copies' worth), which is not part of the donor repertoire, was contained in the naive libraries. In CMV-specific effector cells, clones with more than 20 RNA copies accounted for over 97% of molecules, whereas in naive cells such clones accounted for under 1%.

Receptor libraries were prepared by PCR. The instrument was a NextSeq 500. Preparation of bulk TCR libraries followed a previously described approach, with the TCR primers listed in Table S5. Purification of total RNA was performed with the Qiagen AllPrep DNA/RNA kit. Before any analysis, reads coming from multiple sequencing runs of the same library were combined into one pool. Concerning the study's data processing: Reads were retained only if an exact TCR constant sequence was present, and the retained reads were trimmed to 150 nt and grouped according to their 12-nt molecular barcodes. Reads inside each barcode group were sub-clustered using a 15% Levenshtein threshold, and a quality-weighted consensus sequence was constructed for each RNA molecule. Non-functional sequences were discarded, and so were lower-count sequences lying one edit away from another sequence. Based on fitting two negative binomial distributions, any barcode sub-cluster with under 20% of the maximum read count was discarded. TCRdb itself trimmed the public reads at Q25 with fastp, ran MiXCR and retained productive beta chains. Rows merge per CDR3 protein into single entries with the most common DNA and genes. The V and J calls were not made by the authors but by TCRdb's processing. Within this sample are over 50,000 distinct CDR3 sequences, with about a third of them counted one time only. 3% to 4% of the sample rests with the top ten.

This clonotype was counted between two and nine times. Its target antigen remains unknown. No much larger clone is present one base from it, and per-base qualities are unavailable. Cut back by 4 bases and 6 bases, the V and J ends lie 31 bases apart. CDR1 and CDR2, looked up from the germline V gene, are MGHDK and SYGVNS. The CDR3, from cysteine to phenylalanine, totals 20 residues. Only the CDR3 DNA stays, 60 bases, in frame from base 1. Libraries of naive CD8 T cells were built from approximately 22,000 to 940,000 sorted cells, with 10%, 30% or 50% of the purified RNA used. On a BD FACSAria II, naive CD8 T cells were FACS-sorted as CD8+CD4-CCR7+CD45RA+ and collected into RLT Plus buffer. To test detection sensitivity, Jurkat RNA equivalent to ten TCR copies was spiked into samples of roughly 20,000-1,000,000 naive CD8 T cells. CD8 T cells were enriched using RosetteSep CD8+ T Cell Enrichment Cocktail and Ficoll-Paque, and the enriched cells then underwent ACK red cell lysis.

The specimen was naive CD8+ T cells from blood, with Jurkat cell RNA spiked in. In the paper's terms, the cell subset or site label means: FACS-sorted CD8+CD4-CCR7+CD45RA+ naive T cells. The V and J segments used are TRBV25-1 and TRBJ1-5; TRBD1 could be the D gene, as 5 bases match. The sequence came from a human donor in good health. Some libraries in this study had Jurkat cell RNA spiked in. The DNA reads TGTGCCAGCAGTGGAACCTTCGGGACGCGTCCCACAGCCCCTTTTCAGCCCCAGCATTTT. This yields the protein CASSGTFGTRPTAPFQPQHF.